Here is one T cell receptor (beta chain) with its context. Its target is not known. This sample stems from a study of blood T cells in healthy people across ages. Germline V gives CDR1 SGHRS, CDR2 YFSETQ. Trimming stripped 4 bases from V and 0 bases from J, with 17 bases between. The CDR3 is made up of 17 amino acids. PCR was performed a second time for roughly 7 to 11 cycles using a sample-barcoded 5' primer and a J-beta primer mix. Each of the cDNA molecules was tagged by a template-switch adaptor with 12 random nucleotides. TCRdb analysed the 5' RACE reads with MiXCR anew, one entry per CDR3 protein. Of about 1.6 million distinct CDR3 sequences listed, roughly 30% are singletons. Study observations and caveats: PBMCs that were unsorted prevented a conclusive naive versus antigen-experienced comparison. In long-lived donors, naive CD4+ cell counts and diversity exceeded those of aged donors.

The clonotype was recovered from a woman aged 30 to 39 in good health. The sequenced material came from blood. The gene calls are TRBV5-1 and TRBJ2-1; D ambiguous. This CDR3 is CASSPAMARSSYNEQFF. Written as DNA, the CDR3 is TGCGCCAGCAGCCCAGCCATGGCGAGAAGCTCCTACAATGAGCAGTTCTTC.